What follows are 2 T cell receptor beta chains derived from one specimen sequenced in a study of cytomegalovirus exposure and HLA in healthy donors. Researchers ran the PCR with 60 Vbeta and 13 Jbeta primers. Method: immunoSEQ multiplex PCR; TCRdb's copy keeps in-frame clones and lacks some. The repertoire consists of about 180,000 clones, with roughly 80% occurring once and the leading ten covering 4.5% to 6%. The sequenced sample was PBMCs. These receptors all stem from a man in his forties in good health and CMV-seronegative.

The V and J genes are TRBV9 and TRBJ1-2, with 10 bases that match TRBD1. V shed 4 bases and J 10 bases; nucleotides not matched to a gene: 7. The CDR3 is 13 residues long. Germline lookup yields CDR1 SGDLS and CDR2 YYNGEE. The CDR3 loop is CASSRGTGDAYTF. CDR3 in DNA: TGTGCCAGCAGCAGGGGGACAGGGGACGCCTACACCTTC.

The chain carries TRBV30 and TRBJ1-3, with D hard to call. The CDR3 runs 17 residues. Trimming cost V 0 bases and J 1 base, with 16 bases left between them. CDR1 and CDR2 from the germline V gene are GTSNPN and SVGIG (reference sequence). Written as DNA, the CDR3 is TGTGCCTGGAGTGTAACGTCCCTCGGGTTATCTGGAAACACCATATATTTT. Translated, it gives CAWSVTSLGLSGNTIYF.